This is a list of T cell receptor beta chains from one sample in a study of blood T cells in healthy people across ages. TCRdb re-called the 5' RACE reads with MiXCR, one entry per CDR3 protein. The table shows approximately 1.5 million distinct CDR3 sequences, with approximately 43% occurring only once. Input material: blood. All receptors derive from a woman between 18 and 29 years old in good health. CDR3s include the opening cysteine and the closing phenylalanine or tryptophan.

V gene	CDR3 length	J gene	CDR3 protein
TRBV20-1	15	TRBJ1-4	CSASLSGGSNEKLFF
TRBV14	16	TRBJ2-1	CASSQEAGGFYNEQFF
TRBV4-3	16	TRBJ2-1	CASSQDPAGFYNEQFF
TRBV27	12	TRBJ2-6	CATKSGANVLTF
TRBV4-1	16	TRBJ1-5	CASSQEVALSNQPQHF
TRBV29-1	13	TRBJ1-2	CSVGPGQNYGYTF
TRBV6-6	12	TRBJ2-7	CASSPGDNEQYF
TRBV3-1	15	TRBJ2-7	CASSQGAGDFYEQYF
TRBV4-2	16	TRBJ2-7	CASSQQMRGAGYEQYF
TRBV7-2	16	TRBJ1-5	CASSIHWGQNNQPQHF
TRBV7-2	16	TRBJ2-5	CASSLGLAGGRETQYF
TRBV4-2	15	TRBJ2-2	CASQSSGSGTGELFF
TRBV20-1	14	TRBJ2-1	CSARDFVGYNEQFF
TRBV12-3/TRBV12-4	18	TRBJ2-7	CASTEPGLAGLGVYEQYF
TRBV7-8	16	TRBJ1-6	CASSPTGTGNNSPLHF